The clone carrying this T cell receptor (beta chain) has more than one count but fewer than ten. Antigen: not known. One end of the junction does not line up with germline, which may come from a read error. TCRdb re-called the 5' RACE reads with MiXCR, one entry per CDR3 protein. There are around 130,000 distinct CDR3 sequences in the sample; approximately 5.9% occur only once, and 2% to 2.5% lies in the top ten. This sample was taken from a study of T-cell memory formation after mild COVID-19. Study-wide background: There were largely donor-specific TCR clusters.

CDR3 size: 16 residues. CDR1 and CDR2 from the germline V gene are SGHTA and FQGNSA. Broader study findings: That cross-reactive memory joined was suggested by some responding clones appearing in pre-infection memory.

This sequence was found in an adult woman who had mild COVID-19 (a few samples of this study predate the infection). Cell type and time point are not known. The chain couples TRBV7-2 to TRBJ2-1; TRBD2 matches at 8 bases. The sample was PBMCs or a T cell subset sorted from them (not recorded which). The CDR3 spells CASSLLGVAGYSEQFF. CDR3 nucleotide sequence: TGTGCCAGCAGCTTACTTGGGGTAGCGGGATACAGTGAGCAGTTCTTC.